This TCR beta chain came from a study of cytomegalovirus exposure and HLA in healthy donors. Notes on the study in general: Later analysis associated a missense DCLRE1C variant with TCR beta V- and J-gene trimming.

Amplification used 60 Vbeta primers and 13 Jbeta primers. Clones were sequenced by immunoSEQ multiplex PCR, and TCRdb holds only the in-frame ones, with some missing. The sample holds 160,000 or so clones, approximately 80% seen once. CDR1 and CDR2 from the germline V gene are LNHNV and YYDKDF (reference sequence). The CDR3 has 17 amino acids. The germline V and J ends were trimmed by 0 bases and 3 bases, with 15 bases remaining between them. Notes on this clone: Its antigen remains unknown.

The sequencing input was PBMCs. V and J are TRBV15 and TRBJ2-1, with a tentative D call TRBD1 (6 bases). This receptor was taken from a woman aged 50 to 60 in good health and CMV-seronegative. The CDR3 sequence is CATSRDALSDSYNEQFF. The CDR3 region has the DNA TGTGCCACCAGCAGAGATGCCCTATCGGACAGCTACAATGAGCAGTTCTTC. The full variable domain, completed using reference TRBV15 and TRBJ2-1, is DAMVIQNPRYQVTQFGKPVTLSCSQTLNHNVMYWYQQKSSQAPKLLFHYYDKDFNNEADTPDNFQSRRPNTSFCFLDIRSPGLGDTAMYLCATSRDALSDSYNEQFFGPGTRLTVL.